These 13 T cell receptor beta chains were sequenced from one sample in a study of CD8+ T cells in alopecia areata. TCR sequencing used cDNA made by reverse transcription of extracted RNA. Profiling relied on immunoSEQ multiplex PCR, and the TCRdb table lists in-frame clones only, not all of them. This sample has about 120,000 clones, with less than 80% found just once. Sequenced sample: CD4+ T cells sorted from blood. All receptors come from a human donor in good health.

The chain uses TRBV11-2 and TRBJ2-5; D gene ambiguous. The CDR3 runs 12 residues. Germline V gene sequence: CDR1 SGHAT, CDR2 FQNNGV. Trimming took 0 bases from V and 4 from J, leaving 3 bases between them. Here the CDR3 reads CASSLDRETQYF. CDR3 in DNA: TGTGCCAGCAGCTTAGATCGAGAGACCCAGTACTTC.

This clone was counted between two and nine times. The chain is built from TRBV7-2 and TRBJ1-5; a weak D match, TRBD1 (5 bases). This CDR3 is 14 amino acids long. Trimming removed 5 bases at V and 5 bases at J, with 13 bases between. Germline lookup yields CDR1 SGHTA and CDR2 FQGNSA. CDR3 region: CASSGEVGDQPQHF. The DNA for the CDR3 is TGTGCCAGCAGCGGCGAAGTGGGGGATCAGCCCCAGCATTTT.

The chain recombines TRBV29-1 with TRBJ2-3; D gene unclear. The CDR3 spans 11 residues. Trimming took 6 bases from V and 3 from J, leaving 7 bases between them. The germline V gene encodes CDR1 SQVTM and CDR2 ANQGSEA. Written as DNA, the CDR3 is TGCAGCGTCGCTAGGACAGATACGCAGTATTTT. Its protein product is CSVARTDTQYF.

The rearrangement joins TRBV30 to TRBJ2-3; no clear D gene. Germline loops: CDR1 GTSNPN, CDR2 SVGIG (reference sequence). V lost 2 bases to trimming and J lost 1 base, with 7 bases between them. The CDR3 loop spans 13 amino acids. The CDR3 region is CAWSHRGTDTQYF. CDR3 in DNA: TGTGCCTGGAGTCACCGGGGCACAGATACGCAGTATTTT.

V gene TRBV5-1 combines with J gene TRBJ2-2, with a possible D match to TRBD1 (7 bases). Trimming pared 3 bases from V and 5 bases from J, leaving 14 bases between. Germline V gene data show CDR1 as SGHRS and CDR2 as YFSETQ. This CDR3 comprises 15 residues. The CDR3 loop reads CASSWRQGGTGELFF. The CDR3 nucleotides read TGCGCCAGCAGCTGGAGACAGGGAGGTACCGGGGAGCTGTTTTTT.

J is TRBJ2-3 and V is TRBV5-4, with TRBD2 matching 10 bases. The CDR3 sequence is 16 residues long. V was clipped by 2 bases and J by 1 base; unmatched bases: 4. Germline assignment: CDR1 SGHNT and CDR2 YYREEE (reference sequence). In DNA, the CDR3 is TGTGCCAGCAGCTTAGAAACTAGCGGGGGCACAGATACGCAGTATTTT. Its translation: CASSLETSGGTDTQYF.

This sequence joins TRBV5-1 and TRBJ2-5, with D perhaps TRBD1 (6 bases). There are 14 residues in the CDR3. Germline CDR1 and CDR2: SGHRS and YFSETQ. V dropped 2 bases and J dropped 2 bases, with 10 bases sitting between them. CDR3 amino acids: CASSLGDRQETQYF. DNA for the CDR3: TGCGCCAGCAGCTTAGGAGACAGGCAAGAGACCCAGTACTTC.

The V gene is TRBV7-2, the J gene TRBJ1-2; weak D call: TRBD1 (5 bases). This CDR3 is built from 13 residues. Deletions cut 5 bases from V and 8 bases from J, with 15 bases between. Germline CDR1 and CDR2: SGHTA and FQGNSA. The CDR3 DNA is TGTGCCAGCAGCCCTACAGGCTTAGGAGGCTACACCTTC. Protein sequence: CASSPTGLGGYTF.

This clone has just one count. The V gene is TRBV30, the J gene TRBJ2-2, with D perhaps TRBD2 (5 bases). From germline, CDR1 is GTSNPN and CDR2 SVGIG (reference sequence). There are 12 residues in the CDR3. V was shortened by 3 bases and J by 4 bases, with 6 bases between the two germline ends. The CDR3 nucleotides read TGTGCCTGGAGCCGGGGCACCGGGGAGCTGTTTTTT. It encodes CAWSRGTGELFF.

This clone showed up just a few times. The chain couples TRBV30 to TRBJ2-1; weak D call: TRBD2 (5 bases). This CDR3 has 15 residues. CDR1 GTSNPN and CDR2 SVGIG come from the germline V gene (reference sequence). The V and J ends lost 3 bases and 0 bases respectively, with 12 bases between them. The CDR3, as DNA: TGTGCCTGGAGCGAGGGCGGAGGCTCCTACAATGAGCAGTTCTTC. It yields the protein CAWSEGGGSYNEQFF.

This clone was seen only a few times. This sequence joins TRBV7-2 and TRBJ1-3; D not resolved. CDR1 and CDR2 (germline): SGHTA, FQGNSA. The germline V and J ends were trimmed by 1 base and 4 bases, with 8 bases remaining between them. The CDR3 loop spans 14 amino acids. CDR3 bases: TGTGCCAGCAGCTTAGTCACAGCCGGAAACACCATATATTTT. This translates into CASSLVTAGNTIYF. The entire variable domain, with the rest obtained from reference TRBV7-2 and TRBJ1-3, is as follows: GAGVSQSPSNKVTEKGKDVELRCDPISGHTALYWYRQSLGQGLEFLIYFQGNSAPDKSGLPSDRFSAERTGGSVSTLTIQRTQQEDSAVYLCASSLVTAGNTIYFGEGSWLTVV.

The sample holds one count of this clone. The chain joins TRBV30 to TRBJ2-5; the D is unclear. This CDR3 region has 12 residues. Germline CDR1 is GTSNPN and CDR2 is SVGIG (reference sequence). Trimming removed 2 bases from V and 2 bases from J, with 6 bases in between. This CDR3 is CAWSLGQETQYF. In nucleotides, the CDR3 is TGTGCCTGGAGTTTGGGGCAAGAGACCCAGTACTTC.

V usage is TRBV18 and J usage is TRBJ1-2; D may be TRBD1 (6 bases). The CDR3 extends over 17 amino acids. Germline V gives CDR1 KGHSH, CDR2 LQKENI. V lost 2 bases and J 2 bases, leaving 18 bases between the germline ends. The CDR3, as DNA: TGTGCCAGCTCACCAAATAAAAACAGGGTATCGAACTATGGCTACACCTTC. Protein product: CASSPNKNRVSNYGYTF.